This T cell receptor beta chain was captured in a study of T-cell memory formation after mild COVID-19. Study-level results: Several responding clones turned up in pre-infection memory, indicating that cross-reactive memory may have taken part. CD4+ contracting clones were mainly CM and EM; CD8+ ones, EMRA. Contracting clones from day 15 to 85 showed balanced CD4/CD8; later expanders favored CD4+.

The 5'RACE method, run with constant-segment primers, produced TCR alpha and TCR beta cDNA libraries (carrying sample barcodes and UMIs). TCRdb re-analysed the 5' RACE reads in MiXCR, keeping a single row per CDR3 protein. Of 150,000 or so distinct CDR3 sequences detected, 30% to 35% appear once; the ten largest clones hold 12%. This clonotype was seen a handful of times. Its matching antigen is unknown. The sequence was collected from an adult woman who had mild COVID-19 (a few samples of this study predate the infection). Cell type and time point are not known. Material: PBMCs or a T cell subset sorted from them (not recorded which).

CDR3 loop: CSSPSGGAVQDEQFF. Here the CDR3 DNA reads TGCAGTTCGCCTAGCGGGGGGGCTGTTCAGGATGAGCAGTTCTTC. The gene calls are TRBV20-1 and TRBJ2-1; 12 bases are shared with TRBD2. Losses at the gene ends were 8 bases for V and 8 bases for J; bases not matched to a gene: 13. There are 15 residues in the CDR3. The V gene's germline CDR1 is DFQATT and CDR2 SNEGSKA (reference sequence).